These T cell receptor beta chains were read from a single sample in a study of graft-versus-host responses after intestinal transplantation. Here immunoSEQ multiplex PCR was the method, and the copy in TCRdb shows in-frame clones only, minus some. The top ten clones hold 7.6% of a sample with approximately 85,000 clones, around 90% of them seen once. No antigen has been assigned to these receptors. This specimen was unstimulated CD8+ T cells sorted from spleen or lymph node cells, taken before transplant. These receptors all come from a human donor who was the organ donor for an intestinal transplant. CDR3s include the opening cysteine and the closing phenylalanine or tryptophan. A D gene is named only where the DNA matches it firmly. Clone size appears in some rows only: once, few, many, or a class for an expanded clone.

J gene	D gene	clone size	V gene	CDR3 protein
TRBJ1-4	NA	few	TRBV7-9	CASSLSTVPNEKLFF
TRBJ1-4	NA	NA	TRBV29-1	CSVEGHPEYGEKLFF
TRBJ1-3	TRBD1	NA	TRBV28	CASSQRTGGYLPGNTIYF
TRBJ2-7	TRBD1	NA	TRBV2	CASSSGTGPRVEQYF
TRBJ2-1	NA	NA	TRBV4-1	CASSQLADNEQFF
TRBJ1-5	NA	NA	TRBV7-6	CASSLYGYSNQPQHF
TRBJ2-7	NA	NA	TRBV10-3	CAISEGFSSIIEQYF
TRBJ2-7	TRBD2	once	TRBV6-6	CASSYGGGGYEQYF
TRBJ2-2	NA	NA	TRBV5-1	CASILGPPKVFF
TRBJ2-2	NA	NA	TRBV5-4	CASSPPGSVNTGELFF
TRBJ1-1	NA	few	TRBV5-6	CASSFGGATEAFF
TRBJ1-2	NA	NA	TRBV10-3	CAINKNSGTTYGYTF
TRBJ2-1	NA	NA	TRBV19	CASTALGVDEQFF
TRBJ1-1	TRBD1	NA	TRBV7-9	CASSLVDRGLGEAFF
TRBJ2-2	TRBD1	once	TRBV5-6	CASSETPGGANPGELFF
TRBJ2-3	NA	NA	TRBV7-2	CASNQGGGDNTDTQYF
TRBJ2-7	TRBD2	NA	TRBV7-9	CASSTTTSAVYEQYF
TRBJ2-5	TRBD2	NA	TRBV27	CASRETRGGLIFGETQYF
TRBJ2-5	NA	NA	TRBV4-1	CASSSTVQETQYF
TRBJ2-6	TRBD1	NA	TRBV27	CASSHRDRERSGANVLTF
TRBJ2-3	TRBD2	once	TRBV9	CASSGSGRPTDTQYF
TRBJ2-7	NA	NA	TRBV7-9	CASSSPGHSYEQYF
TRBJ1-1	TRBD1	NA	TRBV5-1	CASSPGQGNTEAFF
TRBJ2-3	NA	once	TRBV9	CASSVGSGNTDTQYF
TRBJ2-3	TRBD1	NA	TRBV7-2	CASSLTRTGESDTQYF
TRBJ1-1	NA	NA	TRBV4-1	CASSPLRLGQENTEAFF
TRBJ1-1	TRBD1	NA	TRBV9	CASSAHRDSLSAEAFF
TRBJ1-6	NA	NA	TRBV21-1	CASSTRQGEYNSPLHF
TRBJ1-1	NA	NA	TRBV6-5	CASSLGRGTEAFF
TRBJ2-7	TRBD1	few	TRBV11-3	CASSWPGQGPPEQYF
TRBJ2-4	NA	NA	TRBV11-2	CASSSKHLRLAKNIQYF
TRBJ2-5	NA	NA	TRBV6-5	CASSYASQSGTQYF
TRBJ2-1	TRBD2	NA	TRBV10-2	CASSDSGGQYNEQFF
TRBJ1-6	NA	NA	TRBV19	CASSISGSPLHF
TRBJ2-2	TRBD2	NA	TRBV7-2	CASSLDRTSLAAGELFF
TRBJ2-7	NA	NA	TRBV4-1	CASSQDIGQSAERYEQYF
TRBJ2-1	NA	NA	TRBV5-1	CASSPRPLDRTVLSEQFF
TRBJ2-7	TRBD2	once	TRBV27	CASSLSGGLAGGYEQYF
TRBJ2-1	NA	once	TRBV5-6	CASSLRAGPWDEQFF
TRBJ2-7	NA	NA	TRBV2	CASAGRGRYEQYF
TRBJ1-5	NA	NA	TRBV19	CASSPDISNQPQHF
TRBJ1-5	NA	once	TRBV19	CASSMSNYGGNQPQHF
TRBJ2-2	NA	NA	TRBV14	CASSLDNPNTGELFF
TRBJ1-5	NA	NA	TRBV7-9	CASSLNHGNQPQHF
TRBJ1-6	NA	NA	TRBV5-1	CASSLDNNSPLHF
TRBJ2-1	NA	NA	TRBV7-2	CASSLDRAGNEQFF